This T cell receptor beta chain was recovered during a study of PD-1 blockade in classical Hodgkin lymphoma (dated by TCRdb to between 2020 and 2021). Regarding the research as a whole: Nivolumab dosing was 3 mg/kg intravenously every 2 weeks, continuing until either disease progression or unacceptable toxicity. A peripheral blood immune signature of response to PD-1 blockade in classical Hodgkin lymphoma was defined using TCR beta sequencing and CyTOF. Overall study outcomes, separate from this receptor: Trial patients achieving complete response had baseline diversity similar to newly diagnosed patients, whereas partial responders and progressors had significantly lower diversity. Newly diagnosed patients were reported to have lower baseline TCR diversity than healthy donors, and relapsed/refractory patients were reported to have lower baseline TCR diversity still. The study was restricted to a single clinical trial cohort, and the causes of repertoire differences, possibly disease activity or prior therapy, were left undefined. A significant rise by C4D1 was seen in CD4+ but not CD8+ TCR diversity (p=0.0027 vs p=0.16), with the rise being most apparent in complete responders (p=0.02). Patients starting nivolumab less than 1 year after ASCT had lower diversity and were excluded from later analyses to avoid confounding by immune reconstitution.

Genomic DNA was isolated using the Qiagen DNeasy kit from unsorted PBMCs as well as from negatively selected CD4+ and CD8+ fractions. Using primers that anneal to V and J segments, immunoSEQ multiplex PCR amplified the TCR beta CDR3 regions. A synthetic immune receptor repertoire was used to minimize amplification bias, and any remaining bias was removed computationally after sequencing. As for the authors' bioinformatics: Custom Python scripts were used to quantify repertoire diversity as the Shannon entropy index. The unsorted, CD4+ and CD8+ repertoires were each analyzed separately, with the exception of combined analyses, where CD4+ and CD8+ sequences were merged in silico. Clonal expansion was defined as a frequency increase of at least 2-fold after treatment compared with C1D1, and clones undetected at baseline were assigned a pseudocount of 0.5. Singleton clones were defined as clones with 0 or 1 copy at C1D1, and non-singleton clones were defined as clones with 2 or more copies. By matching protein sequences in sorted samples from the same patient, clones expanded in unsorted samples were annotated as CD4+, CD8+ or unknown. Diversity changes from C1D1 to C4D1 were tested in paired samples using Wilcoxon tests. Sourced from immuneACCESS, this table was stored by TCRdb with only in-frame sequences that have V and J called. A share of the clones is absent; for the studies checked, an unresolved V gene accounts for under half, and the remainder has no known explanation. The DNA gave D and trimming, while V, J and clone size come from that table. This sample holds 50,000 or so clones; around 89% were observed only once. Over 11% of the sample is in the top ten clones.

With respect to this clone: Its antigen remains undetermined. Per-base quality was not reported, and no clone a single base away is much larger than it.

According to the study, the label for this sample's time point signals: cycle 4 day 1 (C4D1), after more than five weeks of nivolumab. Every trial patient had relapsed after autologous stem cell transplantation, and cohorts A, B and C differed in prior brentuximab vedotin exposure. A total of around 60 patients with relapsed/refractory classical Hodgkin lymphoma made up the trial cohort, and each patient's best overall response was complete response, partial response or progressive disease. Trial patients were treated with single-agent nivolumab in the multi-cohort phase II CheckMate 205 trial. An independent review committee assessed best overall response by applying the 2007 International Working Group response criteria. PBMCs from the trial were collected at three points: immediately before nivolumab initiation (C1D1), and during therapy at cycle 2 day 1 and cycle 4 day 1. After peripheral blood was drawn into 8 mL Vacutainer Cell Preparation Tubes, PBMCs were isolated by centrifugation and then cryopreserved.

V was cut back by 4 bases and J by 5 bases, leaving a gap of 12 bases between them. As encoded in the germline V gene, CDR1 is SGHRS while CDR2 is YFSETQ. From the cysteine through the phenylalanine, the CDR3 covers 13 amino acids. The kept DNA is CDR3 alone, 39 bases in frame from the first base. This specimen consisted of peripheral blood mononuclear cells (PBMCs), obtained before the fourth cycle of nivolumab. The chain is made from TRBV5-1 and TRBJ2-5, with no confident D gene call. The TCR comes from a human donor with classical Hodgkin lymphoma. The bases read TGCGCCAGCAGCGGACCGGACGGGGAGACCCAGTACTTC. The encoded protein is CASSGPDGETQYF.